Reported below is one T cell receptor (beta chain). These data are taken from a study of cytomegalovirus exposure and HLA in healthy donors. Assay: immunoSEQ multiplex PCR; the TCRdb copy retains only in-frame clones and omits some. There are 170,000 or so clones in the sample; approximately 83% occur only once, and approximately 3% lies in the top ten. V was pared by 3 bases and J by 4 bases, with 7 bases between. This CDR3 has 12 residues. Per germline, CDR1 ENHRY and CDR2 SYGVKD. V usage is TRBV10-3 and J usage is TRBJ2-7; D possibly corresponds to TRBD1 (6 bases). The TCR was taken from a young woman in good health and CMV-seropositive. The specimen was PBMCs. CDR3 DNA: TGTGCCATCAGTGAACAGGGATACGAGCAGTACTTC. This encodes CAISEQGYEQYF.